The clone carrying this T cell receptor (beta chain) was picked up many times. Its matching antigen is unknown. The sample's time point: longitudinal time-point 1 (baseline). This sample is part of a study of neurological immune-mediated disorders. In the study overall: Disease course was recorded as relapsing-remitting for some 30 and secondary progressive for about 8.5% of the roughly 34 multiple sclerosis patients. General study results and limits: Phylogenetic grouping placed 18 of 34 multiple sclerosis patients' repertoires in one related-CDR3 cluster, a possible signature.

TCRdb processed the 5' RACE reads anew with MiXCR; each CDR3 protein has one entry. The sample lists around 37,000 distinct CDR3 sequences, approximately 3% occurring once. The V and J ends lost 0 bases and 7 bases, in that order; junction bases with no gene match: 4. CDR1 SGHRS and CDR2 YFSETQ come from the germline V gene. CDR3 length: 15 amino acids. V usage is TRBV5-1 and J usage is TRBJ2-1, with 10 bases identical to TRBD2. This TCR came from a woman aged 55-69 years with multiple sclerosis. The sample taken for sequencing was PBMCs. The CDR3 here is CASSLVTSGANEQFF. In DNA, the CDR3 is TGCGCCAGCAGCTTGGTTACTAGCGGGGCTAATGAGCAGTTCTTC.